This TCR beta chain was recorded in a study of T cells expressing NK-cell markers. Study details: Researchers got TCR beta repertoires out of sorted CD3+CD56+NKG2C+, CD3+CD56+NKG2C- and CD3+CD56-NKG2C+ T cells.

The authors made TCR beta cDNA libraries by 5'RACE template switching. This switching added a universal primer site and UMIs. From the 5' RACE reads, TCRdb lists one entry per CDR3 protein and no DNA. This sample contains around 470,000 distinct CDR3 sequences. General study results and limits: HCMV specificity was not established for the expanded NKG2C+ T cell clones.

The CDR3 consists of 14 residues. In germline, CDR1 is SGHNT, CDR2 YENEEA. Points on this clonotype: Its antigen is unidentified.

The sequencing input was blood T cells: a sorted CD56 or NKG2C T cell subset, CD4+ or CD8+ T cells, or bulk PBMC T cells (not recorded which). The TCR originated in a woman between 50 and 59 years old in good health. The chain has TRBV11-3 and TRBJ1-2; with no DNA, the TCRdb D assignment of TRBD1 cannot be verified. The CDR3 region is CASSLARESQGYTF.